The clone carrying this T cell receptor beta chain was observed a single time. The PCR employed 60 Vbeta primers together with 13 Jbeta primers. Profiling relied on immunoSEQ multiplex PCR, and the TCRdb table lists in-frame clones only, not all of them. The sample shows around 79,000 clones, roughly 73% of them seen only once. These data belong to a study of cytomegalovirus exposure and HLA in healthy donors. Germline assignment: CDR1 MGHRA and CDR2 YSYEKL. This CDR3 has 18 residues. V shed 0 bases and J 3 bases; nucleotides not matched to a gene: 10. The TCR was taken from a woman aged 40 to 50 in good health and CMV-seropositive. The sequencing sample was made of PBMCs. The chain employs TRBV4-1 and TRBJ2-7; TRBD2 agrees at 11 bases. The CDR3 DNA follows: TGCGCCAGCAGCCAAGATAGCCTAGCGGGAGGCAAGGACTACGAGCAGTACTTC. Its translation: CASSQDSLAGGKDYEQYF.